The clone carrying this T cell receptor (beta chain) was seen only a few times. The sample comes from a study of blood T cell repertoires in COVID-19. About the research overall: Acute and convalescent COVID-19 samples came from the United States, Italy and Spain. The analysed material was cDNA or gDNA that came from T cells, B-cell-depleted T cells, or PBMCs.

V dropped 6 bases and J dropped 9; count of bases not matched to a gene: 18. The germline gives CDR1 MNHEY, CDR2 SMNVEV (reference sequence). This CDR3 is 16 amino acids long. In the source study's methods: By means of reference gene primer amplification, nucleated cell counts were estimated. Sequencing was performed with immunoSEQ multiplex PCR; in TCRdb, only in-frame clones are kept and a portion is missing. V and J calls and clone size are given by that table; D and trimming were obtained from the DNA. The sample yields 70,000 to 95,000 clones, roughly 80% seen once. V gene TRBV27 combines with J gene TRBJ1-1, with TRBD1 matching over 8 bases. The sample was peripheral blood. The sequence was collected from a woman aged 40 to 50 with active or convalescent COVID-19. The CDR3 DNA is TGTGCCAGCAGCCGAGACCAAGGACAGGGCGGGCAACAAGCTTTCTTT. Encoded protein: CASSRDQGQGGQQAFF.